The next 4 T cell receptor beta chains were all read from a single sample in a study of OX40 agonist ivuxolimab in advanced cancers. Measured with immunoSEQ multiplex PCR; TCRdb has only the in-frame clones, and not every one. The top ten hold more than 20% of the sample, which has more than 70,000 clones, about four fifths seen once. The specimen was CD4+ or CD8+ T cells sorted from blood, collected in a trial of the OX40 agonist ivuxolimab. These receptors came from an adult with an advanced solid tumor such as melanoma, head and neck, liver or kidney cancer.

The chain carries TRBV6-1 and TRBJ2-2; D is possibly TRBD1 (6 bases). The CDR3 totals 15 residues. V lost 6 bases and J 5 bases, leaving 16 bases between the germline ends. From germline, CDR1 is MNHNS and CDR2 SASEGT. The CDR3 DNA reads TGTGCCAGCAGCGGCACAGGGCGTTCTACCGGGGAGCTGTTTTTT. Translating gives CASSGTGRSTGELFF.

The rearrangement joins TRBV10-3 to TRBJ1-1; a weak D match, TRBD1 (6 bases). Per germline, CDR1 ENHRY and CDR2 SYGVKD. The V gene lost 3 bases and the J gene lost 3 bases, with 11 bases spanning the gap. The CDR3 consists of 14 residues. CDR3 bases: TGTGCCATCAGTGACAGGGGAGGAGACACTGAAGCTTTCTTT. This codes for CAISDRGGDTEAFF.

This chain uses TRBV19 with TRBJ1-2; D is possibly TRBD1 (5 bases). Germline V gene sequence: CDR1 LNHDA, CDR2 SQIVND (reference sequence). V lost 6 bases and J lost 0, with 20 bases in between. There are 17 residues in the CDR3. CDR3 DNA sequence: TGTGCCAGTAGCCCCACAGGCCAGAGGGTTCCTAACTATGGCTACACCTTC. Translated: CASSPTGQRVPNYGYTF.

The rearrangement joins TRBV7-9 to TRBJ2-5; possibly TRBD2 for D (5 bases). The J call may be mistaken, given a closer DNA end match to TRBJ2-7. The CDR3 totals 15 residues. Looked up from germline, CDR1 is SEHNR and CDR2 is FQNEAQ (reference sequence). The CDR3 region is CASSPYQGSSYEQYF. The CDR3 DNA reads as TGTGCCAGCAGCCCGTATCAAGGGAGCTCCTACGAGCAGTACTTC.